Presented here are 10 T cell receptor beta chains from one specimen sequenced in a study of T cells in Graves' hyperthyroidism and ophthalmopathy. Authors of the study amplified TCR beta CDR3 regions from RNA transcripts. Primed by the HTBI set, a first-round RT-PCR was run on the TCR CDR3. TCRdb used MiXCR to reprocess the multiplex PCR reads, holding one entry per CDR3 protein. The sample holds about 250,000 distinct CDR3 sequences, roughly 22% seen once. The source material was blood. These receptors all come from a woman aged 40-49 years with Graves' ophthalmopathy.

In its sample, this clonotype was seen many times. The chain links TRBV20-1 to TRBJ2-5; the D is unclear. Germline V gene data show CDR1 as DFQATT and CDR2 as SNEGSKA (reference sequence). CDR3 length equals 15 residues. V lost 6 bases, J lost 5 bases, and 22 bases lay in between. The CDR3 DNA follows: TGCAGTGCCGAACTGAAAGCATCGAGGTCGGAGACCCAGTACTTC. It is translated as CSAELKASRSETQYF.

The table lists this clonotype with many counts. The chain links TRBV7-3 to TRBJ2-5; no firm D call. The CDR3 runs 13 residues. Between the trimmed V and J ends, which lost 3 bases and 2 bases, there was a span of 7 bases. Per the germline V gene, CDR1 is SGHTA and CDR2 is FQGTGA. The CDR3 coding sequence is TGTGCCAGCAGCTTTGGGGTACAAGAGACCCAGTACTTC. Translated, it gives CASSFGVQETQYF.

For this clonotype: The germline gene is not matched at one end of the junction; a read error may be the cause. The rearrangement uses TRBV6-2 or TRBV6-3 and TRBJ2-7; TRBD2 matches 8 bases. The germline CDR1 and CDR2 sequences are MNHEY and SVGEGT. The CDR3 runs to 14 residues. Here the CDR3 reads CASSSIGRAYEQSF. For the CDR3, the DNA is TGTGCCAGCAGTTCGATCGGGAGGGCCTACGAGCAGTCCTTC.

This clonotype was picked up many times. The chain joins TRBV4-2 to TRBJ2-2, with D perhaps being TRBD1 or TRBD2 (6 bases each). The CDR3 runs 15 residues. V lost 0 bases and J lost 5, with 10 bases in between. CDR1 is LGHNA, CDR2 YNFKEQ, per germline. The CDR3 DNA follows: TGTGCCAGCAGCCAAGATGGGGGGCGGACCGGGGAGCTGTTTTTT. Amino acids: CASSQDGGRTGELFF.

J is TRBJ2-5 and V is TRBV20-1; 8 bases are shared with TRBD1. The germline V gene has CDR1 DFQATT and CDR2 SNEGSKA (reference sequence). With V trimmed by 6 bases and J by 2 bases, 5 bases remained unmatched. The CDR3 is made up of 13 amino acids. In DNA form, the CDR3 reads TGCAGTGCATCGGACAGGGTACAAGAGACCCAGTACTTC. Translated, it gives CSASDRVQETQYF.

This clonotype has at least ten counts. CDR3 sequence reads: CASSDPSGNTEAFF. CDR3 coding DNA: TGCGCCAGCAGCGACCCCTCGGGGAACACTGAAGCTTTCTTT. This sequence joins TRBV5-1 and TRBJ1-1; D ambiguous. CDR3 length: 14 amino acids. The V end lost 4 bases, the J end lost 1 base, and 11 bases lay between the germline ends. Per germline, CDR1 SGHRS and CDR2 YFSETQ.

The table lists this clonotype with a count of one. V gene TRBV28 combines with J gene TRBJ2-5; TRBD2 is a possible D gene (5 bases). Trimming stripped 1 base from V and 4 bases from J, with 10 bases between. CDR1 and CDR2 (germline): MDHEN, SYDVKM. CDR3 length equals 14 residues. CDR3: CASSLSGVGETQYF. The CDR3 bases are TGTGCCAGCAGTTTATCCGGGGTGGGAGAGACCCAGTACTTC.

The sample holds many counts of this clonotype. The chain has TRBV2 and TRBJ2-1; D call uncertain. Trimming cost V 5 bases and J 4 bases, with 9 bases left between them. The germline gives CDR1 SNHLY, CDR2 FYNNEI. This CDR3 is 13 amino acids long. The CDR3 DNA reads TGTGCCAGCAGTATCTCAAGGTACAATGAGCAGTTCTTC. Translation gives CASSISRYNEQFF.

This clonotype was seen at least ten times. The rearrangement joins TRBV30 to TRBJ2-2; D gene unclear. The germline V and J ends were trimmed by 4 bases and 1 base, with 10 bases remaining between them. The CDR3 contains 14 residues. Germline lookup yields CDR1 GTSNPN and CDR2 SVGIG (reference sequence). CDR3: CAWKGTLNTGELFF. CDR3 nucleotide sequence: TGTGCCTGGAAGGGAACACTGAACACCGGGGAGCTGTTTTTT.

Only a few counts were recorded for this clonotype. This sequence may be a read error, since a much larger clone differs from it by one base. The chain couples TRBV30 to TRBJ2-7, with D possibly matching TRBD2 (5 bases). Germline assignment: CDR1 GTSNPN and CDR2 SVGIG (reference sequence). This CDR3 comprises 12 residues. CDR3 loop: CAWGVLGDEQYF. As DNA, the CDR3 is TGTGCCTGGGGTGTGCTGGGAGACGAGCAGTACTTC.